A selection of T cell receptor beta chains follows, all from one sample in a study of blood T cell repertoires in COVID-19. Produced via immunoSEQ multiplex PCR; TCRdb's table is partial and in-frame only. The sample has fewer than 350,000 clones; 87% are singletons. The sample consisted of peripheral blood. The receptor set was obtained from a man younger than 40 with COVID-19, enrolled during active disease. Each CDR3 is given with its conserved first and last residue. A D gene is named only where the DNA matches it firmly. Clone size appears in some rows only: once, few, many, or a class for an expanded clone.

CDR3 length: 18
V gene: TRBV19
D gene: TRBD2
clone size: -
J gene: TRBJ2-3
CDR3 DNA: TGTGCCAGTAGTATATCCGGACTAGCGGGGGGCAGGACAGATACGCAGTATTTT
CDR3 protein: CASSISGLAGGRTDTQYF

CDR3 length: 20
V gene: TRBV18
D gene: -
clone size: few
J gene: TRBJ2-3
CDR3 DNA: TGTGCCAGCTCACCAATCCTAGCGCGGGACCTGTACCCTAGCACAGATACGCAGTATTTT
CDR3 protein: CASSPILARDLYPSTDTQYF

CDR3 length: 15
V gene: TRBV7-9
D gene: TRBD1
clone size: -
J gene: TRBJ1-2
CDR3 DNA: TGTGCCAGCAGCGGAATTTGGACAGGGGCTGCGGGCTACACCTTC
CDR3 protein: CASSGIWTGAAGYTF

CDR3 length: 13
V gene: TRBV19
D gene: -
clone size: few
J gene: TRBJ1-5
CDR3 DNA: TGTGCCAGTACCCCAGGGGGCAATCAGCCCCAGCATTTT
CDR3 protein: CASTPGGNQPQHF

CDR3 length: 13
V gene: TRBV7-3
D gene: -
clone size: -
J gene: TRBJ2-2
CDR3 DNA: TGTGCCAGCAGCTTAACGGGCCCAGTCGAGCTGTTTTTT
CDR3 protein: CASSLTGPVELFF

CDR3 length: 13
V gene: TRBV29-1
D gene: TRBD1
clone size: -
J gene: TRBJ2-1
CDR3 DNA: TGCAGCGTTGACAGGGGGCGGATCAATGAGCAGTTCTTC
CDR3 protein: CSVDRGRINEQFF

CDR3 length: 15
V gene: TRBV9
D gene: TRBD1
clone size: -
J gene: TRBJ1-5
CDR3 DNA: TGTGCCAGCAGCCGGACAGGACAGAAGGGGCAGCCCCAGCATTTT
CDR3 protein: CASSRTGQKGQPQHF

CDR3 length: 15
V gene: TRBV5-4
D gene: TRBD1
clone size: -
J gene: TRBJ1-2
CDR3 DNA: TGTGCCAGCAGCTTGGCGTCAGGGGGCGCGTTCGACTACACCTTC
CDR3 protein: CASSLASGGAFDYTF

CDR3 length: 14
V gene: TRBV3-1/TRBV3-2
D gene: -
clone size: once
J gene: TRBJ1-6
CDR3 DNA: TGTGCCAGCAGCCTCCAGTCCTATAATTCACCCCTCCACTTT
CDR3 protein: CASSLQSYNSPLHF

CDR3 length: 13
V gene: TRBV11-2
D gene: -
clone size: -
J gene: TRBJ2-3
CDR3 DNA: TGTGCCAGCAGCCTCGGGGAAGAGAATACGCAGTATTTT
CDR3 protein: CASSLGEENTQYF

CDR3 length: 14
V gene: TRBV6-5
D gene: TRBD1
clone size: -
J gene: TRBJ2-5
CDR3 DNA: TGTGCCAGCAGTTACTCGAGACAGGGTCGAACCCAGTACTTC
CDR3 protein: CASSYSRQGRTQYF

CDR3 length: 13
V gene: TRBV27
D gene: -
clone size: -
J gene: TRBJ2-7
CDR3 DNA: TGTGCCAGCAGTTTATTGGGGGGTCCCGAGCAGTACTTC
CDR3 protein: CASSLLGGPEQYF

CDR3 length: 15
V gene: TRBV7-9
D gene: TRBD2
clone size: -
J gene: TRBJ2-7
CDR3 DNA: TGTGCCAGCAGCTTCCTACTAGCGGGAGTGAGGGAGCAGTACTTC
CDR3 protein: CASSFLLAGVREQYF

CDR3 length: 15
V gene: TRBV24-1
D gene: -
clone size: -
J gene: TRBJ2-3
CDR3 DNA: TGTGCCACCAGTGATTTAGGGTCAGGGACAGATACGCAGTATTTT
CDR3 protein: CATSDLGSGTDTQYF

CDR3 length: 13
V gene: TRBV7-2
D gene: TRBD2
clone size: few
J gene: TRBJ2-1
CDR3 DNA: TGTGCCAGCAGCTTAGCACGGGAGGGGGAGCAGTTCTTC
CDR3 protein: CASSLAREGEQFF

CDR3 length: 13
V gene: TRBV29-1
D gene: TRBD2
clone size: -
J gene: TRBJ2-1
CDR3 DNA: TGCAGCGTTCCGGGACTAGCGGGTAGTGAGCAGTTCTTC
CDR3 protein: CSVPGLAGSEQFF

CDR3 length: 18
V gene: TRBV9
D gene: TRBD2
clone size: -
J gene: TRBJ2-7
CDR3 DNA: TGTGCCAGCAGCGTGGGGACTAGCGGGGGCCAAAGCTCCTACGAGCAGTACTTC
CDR3 protein: CASSVGTSGGQSSYEQYF

CDR3 length: 15
V gene: TRBV5-4
D gene: TRBD1
clone size: -
J gene: TRBJ2-5
CDR3 DNA: TGTGCCAGCAGCCTGGAACAGGGGGCGGGGAAGACCCAGTACTTC
CDR3 protein: CASSLEQGAGKTQYF

CDR3 length: 15
V gene: TRBV2
D gene: -
clone size: -
J gene: TRBJ1-3
CDR3 DNA: TGTGCCAGCAGTGAAAGTTGGGGGGGAGGAAACACCATATATTTT
CDR3 protein: CASSESWGGGNTIYF

CDR3 length: 15
V gene: TRBV28
D gene: TRBD1
clone size: -
J gene: TRBJ1-4
CDR3 DNA: TGTGCCAGCAGTGCCGGGACAGGGATGGGTGAAAAACTGTTTTTT
CDR3 protein: CASSAGTGMGEKLFF

CDR3 length: 13
V gene: TRBV5-1
D gene: -
clone size: -
J gene: TRBJ2-3
CDR3 DNA: TGCGCCAGCAGTTCTGGTAGGGGAGATACGCAGTATTTT
CDR3 protein: CASSSGRGDTQYF

CDR3 length: 11
V gene: TRBV28
D gene: -
clone size: -
J gene: TRBJ2-2
CDR3 DNA: TGTGCCAGCAGTCGTCCTCGGGAGCTGTTTTTT
CDR3 protein: CASSRPRELFF

CDR3 length: 12
V gene: TRBV30
D gene: -
clone size: -
J gene: TRBJ2-2
CDR3 DNA: TGTGCCGGGGGCCGGGGGACCGGGGAGCTGTTTTTT
CDR3 protein: CAGGRGTGELFF

CDR3 length: 15
V gene: TRBV12-5
D gene: TRBD2
clone size: once
J gene: TRBJ2-3
CDR3 DNA: TGTGCTAGTGGTTTAAGGACTAGCGGAACAGATACGCAGTATTTT
CDR3 protein: CASGLRTSGTDTQYF

CDR3 length: 15
V gene: TRBV3-1/TRBV3-2
D gene: -
clone size: once
J gene: TRBJ2-7
CDR3 DNA: TGTGCCAGCAGCCAAGCCGGGACTCGTATTATCGAGCAGTACTTC
CDR3 protein: CASSQAGTRIIEQYF

CDR3 length: 16
V gene: TRBV3-1/TRBV3-2
D gene: -
clone size: -
J gene: TRBJ2-7
CDR3 DNA: TGTGCCAGCAGCCACGCAGGAGGAATTCCCTTCTACGAGCAGTACTTC
CDR3 protein: CASSHAGGIPFYEQYF

CDR3 length: 16
V gene: TRBV19
D gene: TRBD1
clone size: -
J gene: TRBJ2-5
CDR3 DNA: TGTGCCAGTAGTATTGGGTCAGGGGGCGAGGGGGAGACCCAGTACTTC
CDR3 protein: CASSIGSGGEGETQYF

CDR3 length: 17
V gene: TRBV9
D gene: -
clone size: -
J gene: TRBJ1-1
CDR3 DNA: TGTGCCAGCTCCGCAGAGAAATTGGAGCCCAAGAACACTGAAGCTTTCTTT
CDR3 protein: CASSAEKLEPKNTEAFF

CDR3 length: 16
V gene: TRBV27
D gene: TRBD1
clone size: -
J gene: TRBJ2-7
CDR3 DNA: TGTGCCAGCAGTCCCTTCCAGGGGGCGGGGCCCTACGAGCAGTACTTC
CDR3 protein: CASSPFQGAGPYEQYF

CDR3 length: 12
V gene: TRBV28
D gene: TRBD2
clone size: -
J gene: TRBJ2-1
CDR3 DNA: TGTGCCAGCAGTTTAGCGGGGGGAATGCAGTTCTTC
CDR3 protein: CASSLAGGMQFF

CDR3 length: 14
V gene: TRBV4-3
D gene: -
clone size: once
J gene: TRBJ2-1
CDR3 DNA: TGCGCCAGCAGCTCGACCAGGGGTTACAATGAGCAGTTCTTC
CDR3 protein: CASSSTRGYNEQFF

CDR3 length: 16
V gene: TRBV11-1
D gene: -
clone size: -
J gene: TRBJ2-3
CDR3 DNA: TGTGCCAGCAGCCCCCTGGGGGGGCTAGCAACAGATACGCAGTATTTT
CDR3 protein: CASSPLGGLATDTQYF

CDR3 length: 17
V gene: TRBV13
D gene: -
clone size: -
J gene: TRBJ1-6
CDR3 DNA: TGTGCCAGCAGCGGGCGAAGGCAGGGCGGAGATAATTCACCCCTCCACTTT
CDR3 protein: CASSGRRQGGDNSPLHF

CDR3 length: 16
V gene: TRBV3-1/TRBV3-2
D gene: -
clone size: -
J gene: TRBJ1-5
CDR3 DNA: TGTGCCAGCAGCCAAGGCGGGGGTCGGAGCAATCAGCCCCAGCATTTT
CDR3 protein: CASSQGGGRSNQPQHF

CDR3 length: 13
V gene: TRBV28
D gene: -
clone size: once
J gene: TRBJ1-2
CDR3 DNA: TGTGCCAGCAGTTCTAGGAGTTTCTATGGCTACACCTTC
CDR3 protein: CASSSRSFYGYTF

CDR3 length: 17
V gene: TRBV5-1
D gene: TRBD2
clone size: -
J gene: TRBJ2-1
CDR3 DNA: TGCGCCAGCAGCTTGGTCGGAGGACTAGCGGGAGACAATGAGCAGTTCTTC
CDR3 protein: CASSLVGGLAGDNEQFF

CDR3 length: 14
V gene: TRBV6-5
D gene: -
clone size: once
J gene: TRBJ1-1
CDR3 DNA: TGTGCCAGCAGGTTGAGTCAGGCGAACACTGAAGCTTTCTTT
CDR3 protein: CASRLSQANTEAFF

CDR3 length: 15
V gene: TRBV7-2
D gene: TRBD2
clone size: once
J gene: TRBJ2-7
CDR3 DNA: TGTGCCAGCAGCTCGGGACTAGCGGGCTCCTACGAGCAGTACTTC
CDR3 protein: CASSSGLAGSYEQYF

CDR3 length: 15
V gene: TRBV5-4
D gene: TRBD1
clone size: -
J gene: TRBJ1-2
CDR3 DNA: TGTGCCAGCAGCCTCGCCCCGGGACAGGGCTATGGCTACACCTTC
CDR3 protein: CASSLAPGQGYGYTF

CDR3 length: 18
V gene: TRBV9
D gene: -
clone size: -
J gene: TRBJ1-6
CDR3 DNA: TGTGCCAGCAGCGTAGCTTCGACTCAGAGCTCCTATAATTCACCCCTCCACTTT
CDR3 protein: CASSVASTQSSYNSPLHF

CDR3 length: 12
V gene: TRBV10-3
D gene: -
clone size: -
J gene: TRBJ1-1
CDR3 DNA: TGTGCCATCAGTGCCGTCCCGACTGAAGCTTTCTTT
CDR3 protein: CAISAVPTEAFF

CDR3 length: 18
V gene: TRBV27
D gene: TRBD1
clone size: -
J gene: TRBJ1-4
CDR3 DNA: TGTGCCAGCATTGATAACAGGGGGCTTTTCCACCTTAATGAAAAACTGTTTTTT
CDR3 protein: CASIDNRGLFHLNEKLFF

CDR3 length: 14
V gene: TRBV19
D gene: TRBD1
clone size: -
J gene: TRBJ1-3
CDR3 DNA: TGTGCCAGTACTCCGACAGGGACGGGAAACACCATATATTTT
CDR3 protein: CASTPTGTGNTIYF

CDR3 length: 12
V gene: TRBV29-1
D gene: TRBD2
clone size: few
J gene: TRBJ2-4
CDR3 DNA: TGCAGCGTGGTGACTAGCGTGAACATTCAGTACTTC
CDR3 protein: CSVVTSVNIQYF

CDR3 length: 16
V gene: TRBV7-9
D gene: -
clone size: -
J gene: TRBJ1-1
CDR3 DNA: TGTGCCAGCAGCCCTCGGGGTGGCCCGCCGAACACTGAAGCTTTCTTT
CDR3 protein: CASSPRGGPPNTEAFF

CDR3 length: 15
V gene: TRBV24-1
D gene: TRBD2
clone size: -
J gene: TRBJ2-3
CDR3 DNA: TGTGCCACCAGTCGTCGGGAGGGCCTCACAGATACGCAGTATTTT
CDR3 protein: CATSRREGLTDTQYF